This T cell receptor (beta chain) was identified during a study of memory CD4+ T cells and cytomegalovirus serostatus. Turning to the study itself: Of the healthy Belgian adults, 9 or 10 were CMV seropositive and 20 to 25 seronegative.

Measured with immunoSEQ multiplex PCR; TCRdb has only the in-frame clones, and not every one. The sample holds approximately 74,000 clones; about 70% are singletons and the top ten take approximately 4.5%. Single viable CD3+CD4+CD8-CD45RO+ cells were sorted as the memory CD4+ T cells. After thawing, CD4+ T cells were positively selected. CDR3 length: 16 amino acids. CDR1 and CDR2 from the germline V gene are SGHVS and FQNEAQ. The J segment lost 2 bases and the V segment lost 0 bases, leaving 4 bases of the junction unmatched. In regard to this clone: The antigen is not known.

Study-level results: The CMV-associated TCR signature appears largely within the CD4+ memory repertoire.

The sequencing input was memory CD4+ T cells from blood. The chain has TRBV7-8 and TRBJ2-1; 7 bases map to TRBD2. The receptor comes from an adult in good health and CMV-seropositive. CDR3 in DNA: TGTGCCAGCAGCTTAGCGGCGGGAGTAACCTACAATGAGCAGTTCTTC. Amino acids: CASSLAAGVTYNEQFF. Complete variable domain (other parts from reference TRBV7-8 and TRBJ2-1): GAGVSQSPRYKVAKRGQDVALRCDPISGHVSLFWYQQALGQGPEFLTYFQNEAQLDKSGLPSDRFFAERPEGSVSTLKIQRTQQEDSAVYLCASSLAAGVTYNEQFFGPGTRLTVL.